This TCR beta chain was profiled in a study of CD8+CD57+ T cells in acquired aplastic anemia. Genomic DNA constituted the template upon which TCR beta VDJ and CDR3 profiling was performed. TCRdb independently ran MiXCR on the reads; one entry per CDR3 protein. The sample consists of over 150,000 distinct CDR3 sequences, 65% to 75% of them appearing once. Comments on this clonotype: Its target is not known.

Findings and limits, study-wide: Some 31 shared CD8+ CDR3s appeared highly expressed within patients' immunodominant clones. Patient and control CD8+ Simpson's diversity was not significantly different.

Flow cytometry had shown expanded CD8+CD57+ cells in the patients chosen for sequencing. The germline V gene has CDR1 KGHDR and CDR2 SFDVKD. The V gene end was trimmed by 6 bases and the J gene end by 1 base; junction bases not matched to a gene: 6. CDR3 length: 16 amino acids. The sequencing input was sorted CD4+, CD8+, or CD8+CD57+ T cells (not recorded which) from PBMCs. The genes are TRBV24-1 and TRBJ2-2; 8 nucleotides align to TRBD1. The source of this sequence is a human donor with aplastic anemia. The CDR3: CATSTQDRVNTGELFF. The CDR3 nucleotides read TGTGCCACCAGTACCCAGGACAGGGTGAACACCGGGGAGCTGTTTTTT.